This TCR beta chain emerged from a study of CD8 T cells in ankylosing spondylitis. One entry per CDR3 protein results from TCRdb running MiXCR on the 5' RACE reads. This sample yields 250,000 to 300,000 distinct CDR3 sequences, of which about 19% are seen a single time; less than 9.5% belongs to the top ten. The length of the CDR3 is 16 residues. Trimming removed 2 bases at V and 6 bases at J, with 18 bases between. Germline CDR1 reads SGHRS; CDR2 reads YFSETQ. The specimen sequenced was blood, either unsorted or a sorted T cell fraction (not recorded which). This chain connects TRBV5-1 to TRBJ2-1, with D perhaps matching TRBD2 (6 bases). This sequence was found in a male donor with ankylosing spondylitis or in good health (not recorded which). The CDR3 protein is CASSLTRGTLGNEQFF. The CDR3 DNA sequence: TGCGCCAGCAGCTTAACACGGGGGACCCTCGGCAATGAGCAGTTCTTC.